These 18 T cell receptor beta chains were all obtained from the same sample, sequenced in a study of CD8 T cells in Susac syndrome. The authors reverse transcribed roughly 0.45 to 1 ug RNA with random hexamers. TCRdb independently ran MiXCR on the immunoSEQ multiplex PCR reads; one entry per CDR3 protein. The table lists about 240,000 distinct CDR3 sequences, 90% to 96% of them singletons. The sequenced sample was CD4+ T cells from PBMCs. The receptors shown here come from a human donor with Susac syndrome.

The CDR3 bases are TGTGCCAGCAGCTTGGCCTCGTCCGCCGGGGAGCTGTTTTTT. This codes for CASSLASSAGELFF. The rearrangement joins TRBV5-6 to TRBJ2-2, with unresolved D. V lost 0 bases, J lost 6 bases, and 9 bases lay in between. CDR3 length: 14 residues. Germline V gene data show CDR1 as SGHDT and CDR2 as YYEEEE.

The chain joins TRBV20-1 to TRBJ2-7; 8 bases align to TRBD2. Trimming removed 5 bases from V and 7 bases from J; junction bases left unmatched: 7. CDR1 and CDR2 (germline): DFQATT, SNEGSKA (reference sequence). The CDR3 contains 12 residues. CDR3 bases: TGCAGTGCTGAAGGACTAGCAAGAGAGCAGTACTTC. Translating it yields CSAEGLAREQYF.

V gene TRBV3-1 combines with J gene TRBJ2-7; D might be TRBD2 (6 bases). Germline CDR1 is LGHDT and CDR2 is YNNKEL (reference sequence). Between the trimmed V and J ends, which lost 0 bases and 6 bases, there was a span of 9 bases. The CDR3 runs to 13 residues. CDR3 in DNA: TGTGCCAGCAGCCAAGAGACTAGGACCGAGCAGTACTTC. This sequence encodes CASSQETRTEQYF.

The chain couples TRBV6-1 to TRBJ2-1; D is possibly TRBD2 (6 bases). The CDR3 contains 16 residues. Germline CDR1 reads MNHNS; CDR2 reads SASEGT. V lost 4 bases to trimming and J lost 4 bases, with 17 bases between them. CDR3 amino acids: CASSGMRGQSYNEQFF. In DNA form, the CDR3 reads TGTGCCAGCAGTGGCATGCGGGGTCAGTCATACAATGAGCAGTTCTTC.

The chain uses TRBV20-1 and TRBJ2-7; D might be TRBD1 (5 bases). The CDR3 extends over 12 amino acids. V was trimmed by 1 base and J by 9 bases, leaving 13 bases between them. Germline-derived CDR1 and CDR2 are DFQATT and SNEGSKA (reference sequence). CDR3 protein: CSARGTGLGQYF. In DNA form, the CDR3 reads TGCAGTGCTAGAGGCACAGGTCTGGGGCAGTACTTC.

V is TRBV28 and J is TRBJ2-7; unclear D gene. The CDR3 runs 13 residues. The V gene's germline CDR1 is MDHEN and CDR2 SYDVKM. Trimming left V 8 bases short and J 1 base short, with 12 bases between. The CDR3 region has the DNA TGTGCCAGCGGACCTCCTTTTTCCTACGAGCAGTACTTC. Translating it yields CASGPPFSYEQYF.

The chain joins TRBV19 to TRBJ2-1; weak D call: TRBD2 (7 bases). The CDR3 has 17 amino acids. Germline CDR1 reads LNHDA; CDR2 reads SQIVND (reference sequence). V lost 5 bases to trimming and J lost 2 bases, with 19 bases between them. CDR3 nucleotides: TGTGCCAGTAGTGTGACAGGCTACCGGGGGGCCTACAATGAGCAGTTCTTC. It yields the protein CASSVTGYRGAYNEQFF.

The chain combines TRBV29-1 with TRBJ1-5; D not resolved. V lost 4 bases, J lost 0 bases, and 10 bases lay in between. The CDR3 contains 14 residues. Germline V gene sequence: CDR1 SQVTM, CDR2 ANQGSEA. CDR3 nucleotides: TGCAGCGTTGCGTCGGAGAATAGCAATCAGCCCCAGCATTTT. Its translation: CSVASENSNQPQHF.

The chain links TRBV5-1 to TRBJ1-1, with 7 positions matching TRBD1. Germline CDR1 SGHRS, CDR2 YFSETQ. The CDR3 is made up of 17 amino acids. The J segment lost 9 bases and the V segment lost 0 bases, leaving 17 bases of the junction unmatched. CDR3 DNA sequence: TGCGCCAGCAGCTTGGACGGACAGGTATCGGGGATGGAGAAAGCTTTCTTT. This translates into CASSLDGQVSGMEKAFF.

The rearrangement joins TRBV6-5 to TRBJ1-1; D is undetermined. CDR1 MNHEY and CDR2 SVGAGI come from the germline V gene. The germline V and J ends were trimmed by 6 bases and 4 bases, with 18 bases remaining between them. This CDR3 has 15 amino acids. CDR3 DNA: TGTGCCAGCAGCCTCTCCCTCGGGAGGAGCACTGAAGCTTTCTTT. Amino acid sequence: CASSLSLGRSTEAFF.

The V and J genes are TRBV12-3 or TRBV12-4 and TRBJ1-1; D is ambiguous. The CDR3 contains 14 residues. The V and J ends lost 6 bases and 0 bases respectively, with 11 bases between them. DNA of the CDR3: TGTGCCAGCAGCCCCGTAACCATGAACACTGAAGCTTTCTTT. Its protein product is CASSPVTMNTEAFF.

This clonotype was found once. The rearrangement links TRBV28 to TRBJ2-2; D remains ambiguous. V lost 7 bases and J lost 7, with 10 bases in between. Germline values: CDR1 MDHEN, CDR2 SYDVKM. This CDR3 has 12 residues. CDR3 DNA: TGTGCCAGCACCCCTCGACTCGGGGAGCTGTTTTTT. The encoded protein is CASTPRLGELFF. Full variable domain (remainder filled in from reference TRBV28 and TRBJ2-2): DVKVTQSSRYLVKRTGEKVFLECVQDMDHENMFWYRQDPGLGLRLIYFSYDVKMKEKGDIPEGYSVSREKKERFSLILESASTNQTSMYLCASTPRLGELFFGEGSRLTVL.

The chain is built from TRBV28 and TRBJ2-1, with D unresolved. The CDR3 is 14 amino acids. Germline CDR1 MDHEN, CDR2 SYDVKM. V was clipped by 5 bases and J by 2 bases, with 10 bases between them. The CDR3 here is CASSPAGAYNEQFF. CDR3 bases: TGTGCCAGCAGTCCGGCAGGCGCCTACAATGAGCAGTTCTTC.

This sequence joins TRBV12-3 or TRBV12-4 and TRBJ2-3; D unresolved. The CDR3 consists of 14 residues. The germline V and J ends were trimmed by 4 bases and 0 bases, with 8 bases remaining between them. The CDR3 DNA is TGTGCCAGCAGTTGGACCACGAGCACAGATACGCAGTATTTT. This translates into CASSWTTSTDTQYF.

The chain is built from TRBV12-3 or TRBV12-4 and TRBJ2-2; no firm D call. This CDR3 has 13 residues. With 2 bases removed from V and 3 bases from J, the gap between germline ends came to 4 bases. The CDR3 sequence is CASSLRHTGELFF. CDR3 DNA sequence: TGTGCCAGCAGTTTAAGGCACACCGGGGAGCTGTTTTTT.

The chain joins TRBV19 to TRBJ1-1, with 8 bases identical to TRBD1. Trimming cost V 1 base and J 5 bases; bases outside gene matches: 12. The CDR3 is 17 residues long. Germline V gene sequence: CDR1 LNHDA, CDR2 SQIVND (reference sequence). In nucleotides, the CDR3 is TGTGCCAGTAGTATAGCCCGGACGGACAGGGATGGTACTGAAGCTTTCTTT. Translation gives CASSIARTDRDGTEAFF.

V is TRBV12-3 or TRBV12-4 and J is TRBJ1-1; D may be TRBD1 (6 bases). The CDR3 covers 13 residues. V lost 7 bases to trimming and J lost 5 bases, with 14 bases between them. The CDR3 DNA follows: TGTGCCAGCACCCCGGGGGCCCGGACTGAAGCTTTCTTT. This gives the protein CASTPGARTEAFF.

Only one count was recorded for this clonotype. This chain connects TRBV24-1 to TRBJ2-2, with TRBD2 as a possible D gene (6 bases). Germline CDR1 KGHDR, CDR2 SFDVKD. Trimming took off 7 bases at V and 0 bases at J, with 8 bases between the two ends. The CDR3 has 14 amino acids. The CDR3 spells CATRGTANTGELFF. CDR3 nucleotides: TGTGCCACCAGGGGGACTGCGAACACCGGGGAGCTGTTTTTT.